Each of the 6 T cell receptor beta chains below was sequenced from the same sample in a study of blood T cell repertoires in COVID-19. Assay used: immunoSEQ multiplex PCR; TCRdb lists only in-frame clones, some missing. The sample includes around 320,000 clones, roughly 88% of them seen just once. Sequences were obtained from peripheral blood. The receptors stem from a woman younger than 45 who had recovered from COVID-19.

The J gene is TRBJ2-1, the V gene TRBV30, with D possibly TRBD2 on 6 matching bases. The length of the CDR3 is 15 residues. Germline V gene lookup returns CDR1 GTSNPN and CDR2 SVGIG (reference sequence). V was shortened by 0 bases and J by 3 bases, with 12 bases between the two germline ends. CDR3: CAWSVLAGIYNEQFF. The CDR3 DNA sequence: TGTGCCTGGAGTGTACTGGCGGGGATCTACAATGAGCAGTTCTTC. Filled out from reference TRBV30 and TRBJ2-1, the complete variable domain reads SQTIHQWPATLVQPVGSPLSLECTVEGTSNPNLYWYRQAAGRGLQLLFYSVGIGQISSEVPQNLSASRPQDRQFILSSKKLLLSDSGFYLCAWSVLAGIYNEQFFGPGTRLTVL.

The chain recombines TRBV21-1 with TRBJ1-1; the D call in the table, TRBD1, was not verified against the DNA. TRBV21-1 is a pseudogene segment. CDR3 length equals 13 residues. CDR3: CASRGGANTEAFF. The CDR3 DNA reads TGTGCCAGCAGAGGTGGGGCGAACACTGAAGCTTTCTTT.

This chain uses TRBV5-4 with TRBJ2-5; weak D call: TRBD1 (5 bases). The CDR3 runs 13 residues. The germline gives CDR1 SGHNT, CDR2 YYREEE (reference sequence). With 4 bases removed from V and 5 bases from J, the gap between germline ends came to 12 bases. The CDR3 DNA follows: TGTGCCAGCAGCGTAGGGGTGGGGGAGACCCAGTACTTC. This sequence encodes CASSVGVGETQYF.

The CDR3 sequence is CASGPSTGSTEAFF. Here the CDR3 DNA reads TGTGCCAGCGGCCCCTCAACAGGGTCCACTGAAGCTTTCTTT. The chain links TRBV6-5 to TRBJ1-1, with D perhaps TRBD1 (6 bases). CDR1 is MNHEY, CDR2 SVGAGI, per germline. The CDR3 covers 14 residues. V dropped 8 bases and J dropped 4 bases, with 17 bases sitting between them.

The chain links TRBV30 to TRBJ2-7, with 7 bases matching TRBD1. This CDR3 spans 15 amino acids. V trimming: 2 bases; J trimming: 2 bases; junction bases outside the gene matches: 9. Germline loops: CDR1 GTSNPN, CDR2 SVGIG (reference sequence). The CDR3 sequence is CAWSTMTGSPYEQYF. The CDR3 nucleotides read TGTGCCTGGAGTACAATGACAGGGTCTCCCTACGAGCAGTACTTC.

The rearrangement uses TRBV4-1 and TRBJ2-7; 13 bases match TRBD2. Germline CDR1 MGHRA, CDR2 YSYEKL. J gave up 6 bases and V 4 bases, and 6 bases lay outside the gene matches. The CDR3 totals 15 residues. CDR3 loop: CASSRGLAGEPEQYF. CDR3 nucleotides: TGCGCCAGCAGCCGAGGACTAGCGGGGGAACCCGAGCAGTACTTC.